Listed here is a single TCR beta chain. TCRdb's table, derived via immunoSEQ multiplex PCR, lists solely in-frame clones and lacks some. The table lists about 140,000 clones, about 76% of them singletons. The sample comes from a study of blood T cell repertoires in COVID-19. The CDR3 is made up of 14 amino acids. Germline V gene lookup returns CDR1 KGHSH and CDR2 LQKENI. Trimming shortened V by 3 bases and J by 5 bases, and 13 bases separated the two germline ends. The sample was peripheral blood. The V call is TRBV18, the J call TRBJ1-1; D gene ambiguous. The source of this sequence is a human donor in a cohort sampled during active COVID-19. CDR3 in DNA: TGTGCCAGCTCACCGGATTCGAGGTTAACTGAAGCTTTCTTT. This translates into CASSPDSRLTEAFF.